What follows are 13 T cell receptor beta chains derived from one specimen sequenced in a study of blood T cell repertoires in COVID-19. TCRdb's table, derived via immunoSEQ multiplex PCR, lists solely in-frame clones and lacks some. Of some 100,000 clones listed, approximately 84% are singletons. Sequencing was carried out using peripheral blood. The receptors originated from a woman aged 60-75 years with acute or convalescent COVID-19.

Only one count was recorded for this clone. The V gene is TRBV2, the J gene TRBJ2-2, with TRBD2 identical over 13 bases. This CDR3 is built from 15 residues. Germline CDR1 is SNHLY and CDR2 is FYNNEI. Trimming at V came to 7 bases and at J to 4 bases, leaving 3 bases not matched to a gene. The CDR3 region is CASIGLAGVTGELFF. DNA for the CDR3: TGTGCCAGCATTGGACTAGCGGGGGTCACCGGGGAGCTGTTTTTT.

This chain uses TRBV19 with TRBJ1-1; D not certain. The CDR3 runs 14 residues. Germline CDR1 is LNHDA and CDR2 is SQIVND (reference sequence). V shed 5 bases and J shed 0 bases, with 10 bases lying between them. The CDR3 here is CASSYGRLNTEAFF. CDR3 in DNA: TGTGCCAGTAGTTATGGCAGATTGAACACTGAAGCTTTCTTT.

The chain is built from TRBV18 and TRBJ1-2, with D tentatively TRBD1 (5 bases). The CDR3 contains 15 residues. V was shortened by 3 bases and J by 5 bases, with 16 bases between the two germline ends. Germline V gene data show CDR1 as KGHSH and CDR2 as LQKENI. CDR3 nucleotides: TGTGCCAGCTCACCGGAGGGGACCGCTATTTATGGCTACACCTTC. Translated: CASSPEGTAIYGYTF.

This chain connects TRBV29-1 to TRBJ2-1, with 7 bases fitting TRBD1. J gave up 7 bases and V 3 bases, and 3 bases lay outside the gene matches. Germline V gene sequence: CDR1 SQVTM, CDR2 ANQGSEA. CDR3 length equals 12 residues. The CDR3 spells CSVEGQTNEQFF. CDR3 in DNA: TGCAGCGTTGAGGGACAGACGAATGAGCAGTTCTTC.

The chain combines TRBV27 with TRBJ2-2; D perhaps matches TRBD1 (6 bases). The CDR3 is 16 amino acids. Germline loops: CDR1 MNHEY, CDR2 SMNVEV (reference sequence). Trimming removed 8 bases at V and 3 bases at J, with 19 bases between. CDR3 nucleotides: TGTGCCAGCGCCTACCTGGACAGCTACTACACCGGGGAGCTGTTTTTT. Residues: CASAYLDSYYTGELFF.

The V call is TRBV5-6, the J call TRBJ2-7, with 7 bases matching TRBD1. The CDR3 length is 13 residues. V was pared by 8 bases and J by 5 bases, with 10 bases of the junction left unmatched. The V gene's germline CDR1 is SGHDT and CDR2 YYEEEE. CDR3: CASSRQGGDEQYF. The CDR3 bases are TGTGCCAGTAGTCGACAGGGCGGCGACGAGCAGTACTTC.

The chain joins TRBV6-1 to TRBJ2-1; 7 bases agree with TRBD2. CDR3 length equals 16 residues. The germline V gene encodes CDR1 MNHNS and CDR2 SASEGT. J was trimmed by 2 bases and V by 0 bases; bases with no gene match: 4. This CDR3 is CASSEAGGTTYNEQFF. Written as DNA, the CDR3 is TGTGCCAGCAGTGAAGCGGGGGGGACCACCTACAATGAGCAGTTCTTC.

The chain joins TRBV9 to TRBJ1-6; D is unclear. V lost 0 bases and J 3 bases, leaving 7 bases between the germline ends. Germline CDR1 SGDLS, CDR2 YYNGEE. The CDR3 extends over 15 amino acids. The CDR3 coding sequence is TGTGCCAGCAGCGTAGATAGCAGCTATAATTCACCCCTCCACTTT. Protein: CASSVDSSYNSPLHF.

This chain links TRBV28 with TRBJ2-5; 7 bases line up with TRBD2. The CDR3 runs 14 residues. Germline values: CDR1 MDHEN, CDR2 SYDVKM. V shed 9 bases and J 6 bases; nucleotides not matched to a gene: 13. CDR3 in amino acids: CASRGAGLRKTQYF. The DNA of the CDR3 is TGTGCCAGTCGCGGAGCGGGGCTTAGGAAGACCCAGTACTTC.

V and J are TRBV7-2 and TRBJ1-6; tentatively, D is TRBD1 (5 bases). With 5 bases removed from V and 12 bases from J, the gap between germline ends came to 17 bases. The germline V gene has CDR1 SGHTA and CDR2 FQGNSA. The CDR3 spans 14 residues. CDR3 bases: TGTGCCAGCAGCCAGAGTGGTAGGGGCCAACCCCTCCACTTT. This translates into CASSQSGRGQPLHF.

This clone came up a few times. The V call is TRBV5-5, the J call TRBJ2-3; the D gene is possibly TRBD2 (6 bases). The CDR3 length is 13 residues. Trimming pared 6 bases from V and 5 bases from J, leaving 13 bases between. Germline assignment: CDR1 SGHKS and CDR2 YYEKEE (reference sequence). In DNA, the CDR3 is TGTGCCAGCACCCCCCTGGGGGGAGATACGCAGTATTTT. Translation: CASTPLGGDTQYF. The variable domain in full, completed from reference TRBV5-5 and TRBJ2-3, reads DAGVTQSPTHLIKTRGQQVTLRCSPISGHKSVSWYQQVLGQGPQFIFQYYEKEERGRGNFPDRFSARQFPNYSSELNVNALLLGDSALYLCASTPLGGDTQYFGPGTRLTVL.

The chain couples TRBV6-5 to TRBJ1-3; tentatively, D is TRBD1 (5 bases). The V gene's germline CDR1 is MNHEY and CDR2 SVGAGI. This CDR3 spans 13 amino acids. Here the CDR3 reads CATEKGNGNTIYF. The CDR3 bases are TGTGCAACGGAGAAGGGGAACGGAAACACCATATATTTT.

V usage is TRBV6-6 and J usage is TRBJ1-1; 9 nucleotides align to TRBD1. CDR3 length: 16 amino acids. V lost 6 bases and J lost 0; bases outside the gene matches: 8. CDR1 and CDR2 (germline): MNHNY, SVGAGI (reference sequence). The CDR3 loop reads CASRGGTGPMNTEAFF. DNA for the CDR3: TGTGCCAGCAGGGGGGGGACAGGGCCTATGAACACTGAAGCTTTCTTT.